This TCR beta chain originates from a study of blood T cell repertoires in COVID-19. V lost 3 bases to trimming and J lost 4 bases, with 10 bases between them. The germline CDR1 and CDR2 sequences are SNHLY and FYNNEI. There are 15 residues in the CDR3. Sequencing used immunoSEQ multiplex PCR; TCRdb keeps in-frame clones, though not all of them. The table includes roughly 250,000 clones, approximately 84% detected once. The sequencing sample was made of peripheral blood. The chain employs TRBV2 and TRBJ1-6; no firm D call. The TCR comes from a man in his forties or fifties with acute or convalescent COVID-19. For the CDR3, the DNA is TGTGCCAGCAGTGATATAGGGAGTTATAATTCACCCCTCCACTTT. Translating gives CASSDIGSYNSPLHF.